This T cell receptor beta chain appears in the sequencing data of a study of T cell responses to AZD1222 COVID-19 vaccine (dated by TCRdb to the early 2020s). Looking at the study overall: TCR sequencing was performed for fewer than 250 trial participants, of whom about 200 were given two doses of AZD1222 and some 25 were given two doses of MenACWY control vaccine. Trial participants were enrolled by age into subgroups of 18-55, 56-69 and 70-plus years, and roughly 150, 30 and 60 TCR-sequenced participants, respectively, were included in these subgroups.

According to the study, the label for this sample's time point signals: about 28 days (+/-7) after the second vaccine dose. AZD1222 recipients given second doses at about 4 weeks or at about 12 weeks were pooled, since spike-specific TCR depth and breadth were not found to differ between the two schedules. Vaccinee samples came from UK trials COV001 and COV002, including a single-blind randomized controlled phase 2/3 trial of AZD1222 (ChAdOx1 nCoV-19) in healthy adults. For TCRbeta chain sequencing, PBMC samples from trial participants were taken at day 0 and at day 28 after the second dose. General findings and caveats noted by the study authors: Spike-specific TCR breadth and depth rose significantly after two AZD1222 doses compared with day 0 and with MenACWY recipients. Nearly half of unique spike-specific TCRs reportedly recognized epitopes outside regions mutated in the B.1.351 and B.1.1.7 variants. Because no day 14 peak-response samples were available, the repertoires could be characterized only after the peak T cell response. Conclusions about previously exposed vaccinees are limited, since just six or seven AZD1222 recipients were seropositive for SARS-CoV-2 at baseline. The 56-69-year group was small, and its depth increase did not reach significance, likely because of low power. Vaccine-associated CD4 TCRs spanned the whole spike protein, with dominant responses in regions 160-218 and 743-854. Most participants were white British and females outnumbered males, and the authors suggested that clonal diversity may have been underestimated.

The CDR3 regions of human TCRbeta chains were analyzed by immunosequencing. As for how the authors treated the data: TCRs in the repertoires were compared against a reference library of SARS-CoV-2-specific TCRs that had been generated with the MIRA antigen-specificity platform. Breadth was defined as the fraction of unique TCRs that were SARS-CoV-2-associated. Depth was defined as the fraction of total T cells that were SARS-CoV-2-associated. Using the MIRA data, every spike-specific TCR was mapped to the spike region that the TCR reacted to and assigned to either a CD4 or a CD8 class. Log10-transformed breadth and depth values were compared by one-way ANOVA with Sidak's multiple comparisons tests. This immuneACCESS table, as held by TCRdb, lists in-frame sequences with V and J called but not all clones. Of the missing ones, under half trace to an unresolved V gene in checked studies; the others have no known cause. V, J and clone size were drawn from that table, and D and trimming were deduced from the DNA. In this sample the table shows 250,000 to 300,000 clones, about 94% of which occur a single time. About 0.5% of the sample lies in the top ten.

The V and J ends are trimmed by 4 bases and 1 base, leaving 9 bases between them. The CDR3 contains 14 residues, cysteine and phenylalanine counted. Only the CDR3 DNA is retained, 42 bases long and in frame from the first base. CDR1 and CDR2 are read off the germline V gene as MGHRA and YSYEKL. This clone was found once. Its specific antigen is unknown. Base qualities are missing; no much larger clone stands one base away. The clonotype originates from an adult who received the AZD1222 COVID-19 vaccine. The sequencing used peripheral blood, collected 28 days after the second AZD1222 dose. In this chain, TRBV4-1 is recombined with TRBJ2-3, with the D gene not confidently named. The CDR3 sequence is CASSPPTRTDTQYF. In nucleotides, the sequence is TGCGCCAGCAGCCCACCGACCCGCACAGATACGCAGTATTTT.